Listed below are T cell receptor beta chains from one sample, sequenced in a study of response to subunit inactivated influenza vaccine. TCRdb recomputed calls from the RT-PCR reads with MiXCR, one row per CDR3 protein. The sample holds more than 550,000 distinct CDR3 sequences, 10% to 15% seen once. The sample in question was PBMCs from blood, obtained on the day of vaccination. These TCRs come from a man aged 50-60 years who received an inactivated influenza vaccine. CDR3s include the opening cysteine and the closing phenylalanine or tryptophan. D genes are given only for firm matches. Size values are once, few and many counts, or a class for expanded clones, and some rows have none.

CDR3aa: CSATEGREGMETQYF; CDR3nt: TGCAGTGCTACCGAAGGCAGGGAGGGTATGGAGACCCAGTACTTC; j_gene: TRBJ2-5; abundance: .; v_gene: TRBV20-1; d_gene: TRBD2
CDR3aa: CASSVLYSGANVLTF; CDR3nt: TGTGCCAGCAGCGTCCTCTACTCTGGGGCCAACGTCCTGACTTTC; j_gene: TRBJ2-6; abundance: .; v_gene: TRBV9; d_gene: .
CDR3aa: CASSLVVGTYGYTF; CDR3nt: TGTGCCAGCAGTTTAGTAGTAGGAACCTATGGCTACACCTTC; j_gene: TRBJ1-2; abundance: .; v_gene: TRBV12-3/TRBV12-4; d_gene: .
CDR3aa: CSVVPAAGYNEQFF; CDR3nt: TGCAGCGTTGTTCCGGCGGCAGGATACAATGAGCAGTTCTTC; j_gene: TRBJ2-1; abundance: .; v_gene: TRBV29-1; d_gene: .
CDR3aa: CAISEQAGVYEQYF; CDR3nt: TGTGCCATCAGTGAGCAAGCGGGAGTCTACGAGCAGTACTTC; j_gene: TRBJ2-7; abundance: few; v_gene: TRBV10-3; d_gene: TRBD2
CDR3aa: CASSRGEGGGEKLFF; CDR3nt: TGCGCCAGCAGCCGAGGAGAAGGGGGCGGTGAAAAACTGTTTTTT; j_gene: TRBJ1-4; abundance: .; v_gene: TRBV4-3; d_gene: TRBD1
CDR3aa: CASSLESSNQPQHF; CDR3nt: TGTGCCAGCAGTTTAGAGAGTAGCAATCAGCCCCAGCATTTT; j_gene: TRBJ1-5; abundance: .; v_gene: TRBV12-3/TRBV12-4; d_gene: .
CDR3aa: CASSQVAGEIYEQYF; CDR3nt: TGTGCCAGCAGCCAAGTGGCGGGAGAGATCTACGAGCAGTACTTC; j_gene: TRBJ2-7; abundance: many; v_gene: TRBV4-2; d_gene: TRBD2
CDR3aa: CASSLDNLVAFF; CDR3nt: TGTGCCAGCAGCCTAGATAACCTTGTGGCTTTCTTT; j_gene: TRBJ1-1; abundance: .; v_gene: TRBV7-9; d_gene: .
CDR3aa: CASSYGPTYEQYF; CDR3nt: TGCGCCAGCAGCTACGGGCCGACCTACGAGCAGTACTTC; j_gene: TRBJ2-7; abundance: many; v_gene: TRBV5-1; d_gene: .
CDR3aa: CASTRPGETQYF; CDR3nt: TGTGCCAGCACCCGCCCGGGAGAGACCCAGTACTTC; j_gene: TRBJ2-5; abundance: few; v_gene: TRBV7-3; d_gene: .
CDR3aa: CASSPPVRDGVYEQYF; CDR3nt: TGTGCCAGCTCACCACCGGTGAGGGATGGAGTCTACGAGCAGTACTTC; j_gene: TRBJ2-7; abundance: few; v_gene: TRBV18; d_gene: .
CDR3aa: CASSLFGQLNEQFF; CDR3nt: TGTGCCAGCAGCTTATTCGGACAACTCAATGAGCAGTTCTTC; j_gene: TRBJ2-1; abundance: few; v_gene: TRBV7-2; d_gene: .
CDR3aa: CASSVVNGDTQYF; CDR3nt: TGTGCCAGCAGCGTAGTCAATGGAGATACGCAGTATTTT; j_gene: TRBJ2-3; abundance: .; v_gene: TRBV9; d_gene: .
CDR3aa: CASTDRGKSQPQHF; CDR3nt: TGTGCCAGCACCGACAGGGGGAAAAGTCAGCCCCAGCATTTT; j_gene: TRBJ1-5; abundance: .; v_gene: TRBV6-1; d_gene: TRBD1
CDR3aa: CASSPLAGGKETQYF; CDR3nt: TGTGCCAGCAGCCCACTAGCGGGGGGCAAAGAGACCCAGTACTTC; j_gene: TRBJ2-5; abundance: many; v_gene: TRBV11-2; d_gene: TRBD2